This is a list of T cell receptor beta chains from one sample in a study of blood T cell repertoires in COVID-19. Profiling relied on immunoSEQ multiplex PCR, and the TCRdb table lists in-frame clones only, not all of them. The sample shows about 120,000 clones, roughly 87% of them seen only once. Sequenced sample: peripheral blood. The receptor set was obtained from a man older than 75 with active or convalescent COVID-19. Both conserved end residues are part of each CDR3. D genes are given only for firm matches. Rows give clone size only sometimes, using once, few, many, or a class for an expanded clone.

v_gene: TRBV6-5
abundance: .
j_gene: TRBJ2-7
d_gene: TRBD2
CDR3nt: TGTGCCAGCAGGGACGTAGCGGGAGTACCCGAGCAGTACTTC
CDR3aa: CASRDVAGVPEQYF

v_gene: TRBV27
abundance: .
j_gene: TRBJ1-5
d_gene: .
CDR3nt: TGTGCCAGCAGCCAGGTGCGCGAAGGGCCCCAGCATTTT
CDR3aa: CASSQVREGPQHF

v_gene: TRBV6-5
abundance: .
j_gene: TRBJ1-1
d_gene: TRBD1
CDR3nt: TGTGCCAGCAGTTACTCCACAGGGGCAGGAACTGAAGCTTTCTTT
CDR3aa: CASSYSTGAGTEAFF

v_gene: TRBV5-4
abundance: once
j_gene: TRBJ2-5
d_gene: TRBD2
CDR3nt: TGTGCCAGCAGCGCCGGGGGGTTTCAAGAGACCCAGTACTTC
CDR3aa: CASSAGGFQETQYF

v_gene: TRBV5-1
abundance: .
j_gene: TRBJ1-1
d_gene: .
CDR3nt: TGCGCCAGCAGCACGAGGGGGTTCACTGAAGCTTTCTTT
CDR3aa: CASSTRGFTEAFF

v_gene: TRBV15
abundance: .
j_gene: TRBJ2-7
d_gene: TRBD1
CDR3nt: TGTGCCACCAGCCCCCGAGCCGGACAGGCTACCTACGAGCAGTACTTC
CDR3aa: CATSPRAGQATYEQYF

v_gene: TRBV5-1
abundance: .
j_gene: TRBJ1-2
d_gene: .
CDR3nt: TGCGCCAGCAGCTTGGTGGCAGGGGATTTGGGCTACACCTTC
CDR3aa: CASSLVAGDLGYTF

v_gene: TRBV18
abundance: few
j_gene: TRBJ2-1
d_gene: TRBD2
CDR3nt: TGTGCCAGCTCACTAGCGGGGGGGCCAAATGAGCAGTTCTTC
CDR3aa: CASSLAGGPNEQFF

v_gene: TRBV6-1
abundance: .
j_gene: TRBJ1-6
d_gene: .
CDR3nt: TGTGCCAGCAGTGAAAAGCCCCACAGGCCAGGGGTCCATAATTCACCCCTCCACTTT
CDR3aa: CASSEKPHRPGVHNSPLHF

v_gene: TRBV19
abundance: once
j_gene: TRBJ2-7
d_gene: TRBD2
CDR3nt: TGTGCCAGTAGACTAGCGGGTACCTACGAGCAGTACTTC
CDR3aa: CASRLAGTYEQYF

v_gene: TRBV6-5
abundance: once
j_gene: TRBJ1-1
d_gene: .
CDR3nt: TGTGCCAGCAGTTCCGGCGGAGCTGAAGCTTTCTTT
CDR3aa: CASSSGGAEAFF

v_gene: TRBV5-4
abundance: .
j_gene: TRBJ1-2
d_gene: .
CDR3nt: TGTGCCAGCAGCTTATTAGGGGAAGGCTACACCTTC
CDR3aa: CASSLLGEGYTF

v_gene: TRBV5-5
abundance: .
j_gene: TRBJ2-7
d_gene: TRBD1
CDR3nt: TGTGCCAGCACCGAACAGGGGGACTCCTACGAGCAGTACTTC
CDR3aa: CASTEQGDSYEQYF

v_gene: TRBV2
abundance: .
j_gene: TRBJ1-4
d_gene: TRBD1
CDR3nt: TGTGCCAGCAGGGACCGAACAGGGGGCGATGAAAAACTGTTTTTT
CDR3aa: CASRDRTGGDEKLFF

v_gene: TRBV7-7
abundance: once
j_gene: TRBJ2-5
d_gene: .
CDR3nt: TGTGCCAGCAGCTCCGCGGGGAATCACCAAGAGACCCAGTACTTC
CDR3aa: CASSSAGNHQETQYF

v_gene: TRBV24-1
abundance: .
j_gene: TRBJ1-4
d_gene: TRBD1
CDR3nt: TGTGCCACCAGCATTGGGGACAGCTCGAGCAACATAGCTAATGAAAAACTGTTTTTT
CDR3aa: CATSIGDSSSNIANEKLFF

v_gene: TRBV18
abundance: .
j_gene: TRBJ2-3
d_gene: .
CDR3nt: TGTGCCAGCTCACCCAGGGGGGAGGCTGACACAGATACGCAGTATTTT
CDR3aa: CASSPRGEADTDTQYF